This paragraph covers one T cell receptor (beta chain) sequence. The target antigen is unknown. This specimen comes from a study of T cells after yellow fever vaccination. Study conclusions and caveats: Of the clonotypes, a small share occurred in both CD4 and CD8 compartments. High-abundance clonotypes from the bulk population could contaminate FACS-sorted repertoires. Most clones from primary vaccination resurfaced after the booster (about 95% CD4, around 90% CD8).

Generation of TCR cDNA used 5'RACE template switching (which added a universal primer site and UMIs). Each CDR3 protein gets one entry after TCRdb re-called the 5' RACE reads with MiXCR. The sample records under 600,000 distinct CDR3 sequences, 20% to 25% being singletons. The CDR3 sequence is 15 residues long. Trimming shortened V by 2 bases and J by 5 bases, and 15 bases separated the two germline ends. CDR1 is LGHNA and CDR2 is YSLEER in the germline V gene. The rearrangement links TRBV4-3 to TRBJ1-2; a weak D match, TRBD1 (5 bases). The receptor's source is a man between 18 and 29 years old who received the YFV17D yellow fever vaccine. Sequences were derived from PBMCs, sampled roughly 20 days after the first yellow fever vaccination. The chain's CDR3 is CASSQQTQGWYGYTF. CDR3 DNA: TGCGCCAGCAGCCAACAAACTCAGGGATGGTATGGCTACACCTTC.